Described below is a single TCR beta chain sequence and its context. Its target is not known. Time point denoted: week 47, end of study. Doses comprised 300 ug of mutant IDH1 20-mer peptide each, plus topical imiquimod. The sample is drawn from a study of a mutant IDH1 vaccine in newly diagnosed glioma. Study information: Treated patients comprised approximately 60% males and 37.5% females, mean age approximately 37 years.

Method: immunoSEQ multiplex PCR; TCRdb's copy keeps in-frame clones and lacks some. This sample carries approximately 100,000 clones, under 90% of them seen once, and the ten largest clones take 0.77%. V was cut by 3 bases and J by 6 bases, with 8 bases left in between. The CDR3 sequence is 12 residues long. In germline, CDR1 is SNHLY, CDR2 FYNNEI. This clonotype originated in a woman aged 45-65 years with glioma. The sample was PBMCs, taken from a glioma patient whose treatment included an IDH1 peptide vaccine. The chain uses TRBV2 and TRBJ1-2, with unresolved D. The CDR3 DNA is TGTGCCAGCAGTGACTCGGCGGATGGCTACACCTTC. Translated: CASSDSADGYTF.